The 3 T cell receptor beta chains below all came from one sample that was sequenced in a study of T-cell memory formation after mild COVID-19. TCRdb recomputed calls from the 5' RACE reads with MiXCR, one row per CDR3 protein. Here the sample spans a few hundred thousand distinct CDR3 sequences, 15% to 20% being singletons. The material sequenced was PBMCs or a T cell subset sorted from them (not recorded which). These receptors originate from a man aged 18 to 29 who had mild COVID-19 (a few samples of this study predate the infection). Cell type and time point are not known.

At least ten counts were recorded for this clonotype. The chain links TRBV7-2 to TRBJ2-4; 8 bases are shared with TRBD1. J gave up 8 bases and V 4 bases, and 7 bases lay outside the gene matches. The CDR3 extends over 14 amino acids. Per the germline V gene, CDR1 is SGHTA and CDR2 is FQGNSA. CDR3 sequence reads: CASSSRQGIDIQYF. The CDR3 bases are TGTGCCAGCAGCTCCCGACAGGGGATCGACATTCAGTACTTC.

V gene TRBV20-1 combines with J gene TRBJ2-3; 8 bases fit TRBD2. This CDR3 spans 13 amino acids. Germline-derived CDR1 and CDR2 are DFQATT and SNEGSKA (reference sequence). V lost 3 bases to trimming and J lost 4 bases; unmatched junction nucleotides: 3. CDR3 in DNA: TGCAGTGCTAGGTTTAGCGGGGCAGATACGCAGTATTTT. It yields the protein CSARFSGADTQYF.

This clonotype showed up just a few times. V and J are TRBV4-1 and TRBJ2-7, with D tentatively TRBD2 (6 bases). CDR3 length: 15 amino acids. Germline values: CDR1 MGHRA, CDR2 YSYEKL. The ends were cut back, 6 bases at V and 7 bases at J, with 22 bases in the middle. The CDR3 nucleotides read TGCGCCAGCAGGGCGCACCGGGACTGGCCGGGGGAGCAGTACTTC. This gives the protein CASRAHRDWPGEQYF.